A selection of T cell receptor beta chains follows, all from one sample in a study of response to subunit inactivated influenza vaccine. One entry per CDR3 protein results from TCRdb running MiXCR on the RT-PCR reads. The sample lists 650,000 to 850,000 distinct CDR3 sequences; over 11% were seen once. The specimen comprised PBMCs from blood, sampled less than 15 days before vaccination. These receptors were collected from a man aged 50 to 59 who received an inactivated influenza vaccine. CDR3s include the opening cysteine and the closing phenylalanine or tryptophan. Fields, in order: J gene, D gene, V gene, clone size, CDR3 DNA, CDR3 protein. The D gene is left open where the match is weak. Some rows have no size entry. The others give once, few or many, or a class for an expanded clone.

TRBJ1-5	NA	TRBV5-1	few	TGCGCCAGCAGCTTGGGGCCGGATAGCAATCAGCCCCAGCATTTT	CASSLGPDSNQPQHF
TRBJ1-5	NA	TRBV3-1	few	TGTGCCAGCAGCCTAAAAGCGGGTTCGCCCCAGCATTTT	CASSLKAGSPQHF
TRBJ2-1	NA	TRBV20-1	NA	TGCAGTGCTAACCCCACAGGGGAGGGTGAGCAGTTCTTC	CSANPTGEGEQFF
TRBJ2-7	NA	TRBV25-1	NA	TGTGCCCAGGGAGGCGAGCAGTACTTC	CAQGGEQYF
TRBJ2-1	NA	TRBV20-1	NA	TGCAGTGCTAGAGTTTCGGGGGGCCTGTACAATGAGCAGTTCTTC	CSARVSGGLYNEQFF
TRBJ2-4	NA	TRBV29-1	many	TGCAGCGCCACTGGGCTAGCCAAAAACATTCAGTACTTC	CSATGLAKNIQYF
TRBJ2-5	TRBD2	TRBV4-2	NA	TGTGCCAGCACCGCTAGCGGGAGAGGTGTAGAGACCCAGTACTTC	CASTASGRGVETQYF
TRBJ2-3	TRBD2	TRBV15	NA	TGTGCCACCAGCAATTGGGACTATTTCACAGATACGCAGTATTTT	CATSNWDYFTDTQYF
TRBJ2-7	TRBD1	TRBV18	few	TGTGCCAGCTCACAGGGGACAGGGTTCAACGAGCAGTACTTC	CASSQGTGFNEQYF
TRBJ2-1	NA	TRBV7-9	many	TGTGCCAGCAGCAGTCTGCTTCGCGAGCAGTTCTTC	CASSSLLREQFF
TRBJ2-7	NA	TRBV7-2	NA	TGTGCCAGCAGCTTCACAGTCGACTACGAGCAGTACTTC	CASSFTVDYEQYF
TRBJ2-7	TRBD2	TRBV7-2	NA	TGTGCCAGCAGCAAAAACGGGGGGAGTGCTTACGAGCAGTACTTC	CASSKNGGSAYEQYF
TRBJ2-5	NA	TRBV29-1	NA	TGCAGCGTTGAGGGACCGAACCAAGAGACCCAGTACTTC	CSVEGPNQETQYF
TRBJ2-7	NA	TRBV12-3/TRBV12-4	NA	TGTGCCAGCAGCCCGGACGGGGCATTCTACGAGCAGTACTTC	CASSPDGAFYEQYF
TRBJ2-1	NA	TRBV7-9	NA	TGTGCCAGCAGCTTTGGCCCGATGTCCTACAATGAGCAGTTCTTC	CASSFGPMSYNEQFF
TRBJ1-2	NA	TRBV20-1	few	TGCAGTGCAAGCAAACGACGGGGAAACTATGGCTACACCTTC	CSASKRRGNYGYTF
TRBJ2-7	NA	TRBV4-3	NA	TGCGCCAGCAGCCAAGATTACTACCGGGGGAACCACGAGCAGTACTTC	CASSQDYYRGNHEQYF
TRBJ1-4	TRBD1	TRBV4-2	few	TGTGCCAGCAGCGTATGGGGGAGGGGACAGGCTAATGAAAAACTGTTTTTT	CASSVWGRGQANEKLFF
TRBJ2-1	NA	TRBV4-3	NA	TGCGCCAGCAGCCAAGACGGGAACAGGGTCGGCTACAATGAGCAGTTCTTC	CASSQDGNRVGYNEQFF
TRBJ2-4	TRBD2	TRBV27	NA	TGTGCCAGCAGTTCCATACCTCTAGCGGGAACGAACATTCAGTACTTC	CASSSIPLAGTNIQYF
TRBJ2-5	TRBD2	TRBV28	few	TGTGCCAGCAGTTCTAGCGGGAGGTTCCAAGAGACCCAGTACTTC	CASSSSGRFQETQYF
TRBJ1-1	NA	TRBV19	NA	TGTGCCAGTAGTAAAAGGTCGGGGAACACTGAAGCTTTCTTT	CASSKRSGNTEAFF
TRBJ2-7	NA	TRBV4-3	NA	TGCGCCAGCAGCCAAGCTCTCTCGGGCGGCTACGAGCAGTACTTC	CASSQALSGGYEQYF
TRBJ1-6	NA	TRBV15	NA	TGTGCCACCAGCAGAGTGGGATCCGGGATGCGGAATTCACCCCTCCACTTT	CATSRVGSGMRNSPLHF
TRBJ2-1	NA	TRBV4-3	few	TGCGCCAGCAGCCATGGAGTAGCCCCCGGCAATGAGCAGTTCTTC	CASSHGVAPGNEQFF
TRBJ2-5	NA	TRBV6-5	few	TGTGCCAGCAGTTACACATTGGGAGAGACCCAGTACTTC	CASSYTLGETQYF
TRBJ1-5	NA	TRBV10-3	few	TGTGCCATCAGTGCAGAGGGTGTTCAGCCCCAGCATTTT	CAISAEGVQPQHF
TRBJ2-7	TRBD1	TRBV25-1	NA	TGTGCCAGCAGTGGCCGGGACAGGGATCACGAGCAGTACTTC	CASSGRDRDHEQYF
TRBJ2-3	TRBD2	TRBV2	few	TGTGCCAGCAGGAAACTAGCGGGATCACTTCATACGCAGTATTTT	CASRKLAGSLHTQYF
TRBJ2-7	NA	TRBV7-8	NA	TGTGCCAGCAGCTTAGGTCCCAGGGCCCAGTACGAGCAGTACTTC	CASSLGPRAQYEQYF
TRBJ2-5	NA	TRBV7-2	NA	TGTGCCAGCAGCCTCGGGGGAAGCCGGCAAGAGACCCAGTACTTC	CASSLGGSRQETQYF